This is a list of T cell receptor beta chains from one sample in a study of identical twins. TCRdb re-called the 5' RACE reads through MiXCR, storing one row per CDR3 protein. The sample has 500,000 to 700,000 distinct CDR3 sequences; 7.1% are singletons. These data are also associated with another study on yellow fever vaccine responses in identical twins.

The sample taken for sequencing was PBMCs. The receptors were gathered from a young woman in good health. CDR3s include the opening cysteine and the closing phenylalanine or tryptophan. The D gene is left open where the match is weak. Where a row states a size, it is once, few, many or the class of an expanded clone; other rows omit it.

clone_size	v_call	j_call	d_call	cdr3_aa	cdr3_nt
NA	TRBV28	TRBJ2-7	NA	CASTTIKAAEALEQYF	TGTGCCAGCACGACTATAAAAGCAGCGGAGGCCCTAGAGCAGTACTTC
once	TRBV15	TRBJ2-3	TRBD1	CATSRDRGPTDTQYF	TGTGCCACCAGCCGGGACAGGGGGCCTACAGATACGCAGTATTTT
NA	TRBV14	TRBJ1-1	NA	CASSQVPGWTEAFF	TGTGCCAGCAGCCAAGTTCCCGGTTGGACTGAAGCTTTCTTT
NA	TRBV24-1	TRBJ2-1	TRBD1	CATSAALGGDRGRNEQFF	TGTGCCACCAGTGCCGCCCTGGGGGGGGACAGGGGGCGAAATGAGCAGTTCTTC
NA	TRBV10-3	TRBJ2-7	TRBD2	CAISGLAGGTEQYF	TGTGCCATCAGTGGCTTAGCGGGAGGAACCGAGCAGTACTTC
NA	TRBV9	TRBJ2-1	NA	CASSVDRELGNEQFF	TGTGCCAGCAGCGTAGATCGGGAGCTGGGGAATGAGCAGTTCTTC
NA	TRBV12-3/TRBV12-4	TRBJ1-1	NA	CASSLSRFNTEAFF	TGTGCCAGCAGTTTAAGCAGGTTCAACACTGAAGCTTTCTTT
NA	TRBV5-1	TRBJ1-6	TRBD1	CASSLYGTGTSPLHF	TGCGCCAGCAGCTTGTATGGGACAGGCACTTCACCCCTCCACTTT
NA	TRBV6-5	TRBJ2-3	TRBD2	CASSYSRGARRTDTQYF	TGTGCCAGCAGTTACTCGCGGGGGGCGCGGCGGACAGATACGCAGTATTTT
many	TRBV20-1	TRBJ2-5	NA	CSASGGSETQYF	TGCAGTGCTAGCGGGGGCAGTGAGACCCAGTACTTC
NA	TRBV6-1	TRBJ2-2	NA	CAINQPGELFF	TGTGCCATCAATCAGCCCGGGGAGCTGTTTTTT
NA	TRBV5-1	TRBJ2-1	TRBD2	CASSDLAGGGMGNEQFF	TGCGCCAGCAGCGACCTAGCGGGAGGCGGAATGGGCAATGAGCAGTTCTTC
NA	TRBV6-2/TRBV6-3	TRBJ2-7	NA	CASSYSIEGDPYEQYF	TGTGCCAGCAGTTACTCGATTGAGGGGGACCCCTACGAGCAGTACTTC
many	TRBV12-3/TRBV12-4	TRBJ2-1	NA	CASNTMGAGNNEQFF	TGTGCCAGCAACACAATGGGTGCCGGGAACAATGAGCAGTTCTTC
once	TRBV20-1	TRBJ2-5	TRBD2	CSARGTSGRAALQTQYF	TGCAGTGCTAGAGGGACTAGCGGGAGGGCCGCGCTACAGACCCAGTACTTC
NA	TRBV6-1	TRBJ1-1	NA	CASRQDRQIKNTEAFF	TGTGCCAGCAGACAAGACAGACAAATTAAGAACACTGAAGCTTTCTTT
NA	TRBV20-1	TRBJ1-2	NA	CSARDPGTYGYTF	TGCAGTGCTAGAGATCCTGGGACCTATGGCTACACCTTC
many	TRBV7-9	TRBJ1-5	TRBD1	CASSLDGTVASQPQHF	TGTGCCAGCAGCTTAGACGGGACAGTCGCAAGTCAGCCCCAGCATTTT
many	TRBV20-1	TRBJ2-3	TRBD2	CSAKHSGSTDTQYF	TGCAGTGCTAAGCATAGCGGGAGCACAGATACGCAGTATTTT
NA	TRBV11-3	TRBJ1-2	TRBD1	CASSHRDRGNGYTF	TGTGCCAGCAGCCACCGGGACAGAGGAAATGGCTACACCTTC
many	TRBV4-1	TRBJ1-2	NA	CASSQPTSTNYGYTF	TGCGCCAGCAGCCAGCCGACATCTACTAACTATGGCTACACCTTC
many	TRBV7-8	TRBJ2-7	NA	CASSIRIQHEQYF	TGTGCCAGCAGCATAAGGATTCAACACGAGCAGTACTTC
NA	TRBV9	TRBJ2-5	TRBD2	CASSVGGSGGAETQYF	TGTGCCAGCAGCGTAGGTGGAAGCGGGGGGGCTGAGACCCAGTACTTC
NA	TRBV7-9	TRBJ2-3	TRBD2	CASSQLAGGGDTQYF	TGTGCCAGCAGCCAGCTAGCGGGAGGAGGAGATACGCAGTATTTT
NA	TRBV6-1	TRBJ1-6	TRBD1	CASSPNSGQGQRALHF	TGTGCCAGCAGTCCCAATTCCGGACAGGGGCAACGGGCCCTCCACTTT
many	TRBV5-1	TRBJ2-1	NA	CASSLAEASREQFF	TGCGCCAGCAGCTTGGCCGAAGCTAGTCGGGAGCAGTTCTTC
many	TRBV5-1	TRBJ2-2	NA	CASSHREISNTGELFF	TGCGCCAGCAGCCACAGGGAAATTTCGAACACCGGGGAGCTGTTTTTT